Below, 30 T cell receptor beta chains from the same sample are listed, as sequenced in a study of blood T cells in healthy people across ages. It was with a sample-barcoded 5' primer and a J-beta primer mix that a second PCR of about 6 to 11 cycles was run. Using its own MiXCR run on the 5' RACE reads, TCRdb lists one record per CDR3 protein. The table has around 2 million distinct CDR3 sequences, approximately 40% seen once. What was sequenced was blood. All receptors derive from a human donor in good health.

This clonotype was counted only a few times. J is TRBJ2-3 and V is TRBV4-3; D possibly corresponds to TRBD2 (6 bases). The CDR3 totals 16 residues. Trimming cost V 0 bases and J 14 bases, with 24 bases left between them. Germline loops: CDR1 LGHNA, CDR2 YSLEER. The chain's CDR3 is CASSQDRFAGPSRLYF. CDR3 DNA sequence: TGCGCCAGCAGCCAAGACCGATTCGCGGGGCCGAGTCGCCTGTATTTT.

The rearrangement links TRBV7-2 to TRBJ2-7; D perhaps matches TRBD1 (6 bases). The J call may not be correct, given that the DNA end is closer to TRBJ2-5. Per the germline V gene, CDR1 is SGHTA and CDR2 is FQGNSA. The length of the CDR3 is 16 residues. DNA for the CDR3: TGTGCCAGCAGCTCTCGTCCCGGGACATTCCCAGAGACCCAGTACTTC. This codes for CASSSRPGTFPETQYF.

The gene calls are TRBV29-1 and TRBJ2-5; 7 bases map to TRBD1. V lost 7 bases and J lost 11; bases outside the gene matches: 19. Germline assignment: CDR1 SQVTM and CDR2 ANQGSEA. CDR3 length: 14 amino acids. The DNA for the CDR3 is TGCAGCGCTATGAGAAGACAGGGTTTGGGGGAGCAGTACTTC. It codes for CSAMRRQGLGEQYF. Full variable domain (rest looked up from reference TRBV29-1 and TRBJ2-5): SAVISQKPSRDICQRGTSLTIQCQVDSQVTMMFWYRQQPGQSLTLIATANQGSEATYESGFVIDKFPISRPNLTFSTLTVSNMSPEDSSIYLCSAMRRQGLGEQYFGPGTRLLVL.

This clonotype was observed a few times. V usage is TRBV29-1 and J usage is TRBJ2-5; 7 positions match TRBD1. The CDR3 totals 12 residues. Unmatched junction bases numbered 5, after V lost 8 bases and J lost 2 bases. Looked up from germline, CDR1 is SQVTM and CDR2 is ANQGSEA. The CDR3 is CSLGTAQETQYF. Written as DNA, the CDR3 is TGCAGCCTTGGGACAGCTCAAGAGACCCAGTACTTC. The full variable domain, rest sourced from reference TRBV29-1 and TRBJ2-5, is SAVISQKPSRDICQRGTSLTIQCQVDSQVTMMFWYRQQPGQSLTLIATANQGSEATYESGFVIDKFPISRPNLTFSTLTVSNMSPEDSSIYLCSLGTAQETQYFGPGTRLLVL.

The gene calls are TRBV7-2 and TRBJ1-5; D uncertain. CDR3 length equals 15 residues. The ends were cut back, 5 bases at V and 1 base at J, with 12 bases in the middle. From germline, CDR1 is SGHTA and CDR2 FQGNSA. CDR3 nucleotides: TGTGCCAGCAGCCCTTTGCTGGCGAGCAATCAGCCCCAGCATTTT. As protein: CASSPLLASNQPQHF.

The gene calls are TRBV9 and TRBJ2-1; 7 bases line up with TRBD2. CDR1 and CDR2 (germline): SGDLS, YYNGEE. The CDR3 is made up of 15 amino acids. V dropped 3 bases and J dropped 6; count of bases not matched to a gene: 9. CDR3 residues: CASSEGGRAFNEQFF. The DNA for the CDR3 is TGTGCCAGCAGCGAAGGCGGGAGAGCATTCAATGAGCAGTTCTTC.

The table lists this clonotype with a few counts. V and J are TRBV5-1 and TRBJ2-7, with TRBD1 identical over 9 bases. The V gene end was trimmed by 2 bases and the J gene end by 5 bases; junction bases not matched to a gene: 8. Germline CDR1 and CDR2: SGHRS and YFSETQ. This CDR3 comprises 15 residues. The DNA of the CDR3 is TGCGCCAGCAGCTTTATGACAGGGGGGAGCGACGAGCAGTACTTC. It specifies CASSFMTGGSDEQYF. The entire variable domain, with the rest obtained from reference TRBV5-1 and TRBJ2-7, is as follows: KAGVTQTPRYLIKTRGQQVTLSCSPISGHRSVSWYQQTPGQGLQFLFEYFSETQRNKGNFPGRFSGRQFSNSRSEMNVSTLELGDSALYLCASSFMTGGSDEQYFGPGTRLTVT.

This clonotype was found a few times. CDR3 residues: CSVEGGRAMNTEAFF. The DNA of the CDR3 is TGCAGCGTTGAAGGAGGTAGAGCTATGAACACTGAAGCTTTCTTT. The chain links TRBV29-1 to TRBJ1-1; D not resolved. With 1 base removed from V and 0 bases from J, the gap between germline ends came to 12 bases. The CDR3 is made up of 15 amino acids. Germline V gives CDR1 SQVTM, CDR2 ANQGSEA.

This clonotype came up a few times. This sequence may be a read error, since a much larger clone differs from it by one base. The rearrangement uses TRBV12-3 or TRBV12-4 and TRBJ2-1, with TRBD1 matching over 7 bases. The CDR3 extends over 15 amino acids. Losses at the gene ends were 5 bases for V and 13 bases for J; bases not matched to a gene: 17. In DNA form, the CDR3 reads TGTGCCAGCAGTCCTGGACAGGTCGAGGGGGAGACCCAGTTCTTC. This codes for CASSPGQVEGETQFF.

This clonotype was detected a few times. The V gene is TRBV4-3, the J gene TRBJ2-1, with 7 bases matching TRBD2. V lost 1 base, J lost 3 bases, and 6 bases stayed unmatched. There are 16 residues in the CDR3. CDR1 is LGHNA, CDR2 YSLEER, per germline. The CDR3 reads CASSQVSVAGYNEQFF. The CDR3 coding sequence is TGCGCCAGCAGCCAAGTGTCAGTAGCGGGCTACAATGAGCAGTTCTTC.

The chain employs TRBV4-3 and TRBJ2-5; no reliable D call. V lost 6 bases to trimming and J lost 1 base, with 12 bases between them. This CDR3 region has 14 residues. CDR1 is LGHNA and CDR2 is YSLEER in the germline V gene. CDR3 DNA: TGCGCCAGCAGTCCCCTTGTCACCCAAGAGACCCAGTACTTC. This gives the protein CASSPLVTQETQYF.

V is TRBV5-1 and J is TRBJ2-5; 7 nucleotides agree with TRBD2. CDR3 length: 14 residues. Trimming removed 3 bases from V and 11 bases from J; junction bases left unmatched: 13. Germline V gene sequence: CDR1 SGHRS, CDR2 YFSETQ. CDR3 in DNA: TGCGCCAGCAGCTCCGGGGGGATAGGGAATGAGCAGTACTTC. It encodes CASSSGGIGNEQYF.

This clonotype is a singleton in its sample. This sequence joins TRBV13 and TRBJ2-3; D is possibly TRBD1 (6 bases). Trimming removed 5 bases from V and 2 bases from J, with 14 bases in between. The CDR3 consists of 15 residues. CDR1 is PRHDT, CDR2 FYEKMQ, per germline (reference sequence). The CDR3 DNA follows: TGTGCCAGCAGCGACCGGGACACCAACACAGATACGCAGTATTTT. As protein: CASSDRDTNTDTQYF. The full variable domain, rest sourced from reference TRBV13 and TRBJ2-3, is AAGVIQSPRHLIKEKRETATLKCYPIPRHDTVYWYQQGPGQDPQFLISFYEKMQSDKGSIPDRFSAQQFSDYHSELNMSSLELGDSALYFCASSDRDTNTDTQYFGPGTRLTVL.

The J gene is TRBJ1-1, the V gene TRBV13, with no clear D. Trimming took off 0 bases at V and 6 bases at J, with 8 bases between the two ends. CDR3 length equals 13 residues. Germline CDR1 and CDR2: PRHDT and FYEKMQ (reference sequence). This CDR3 reads CASSLGGGPEAFF. In nucleotides, the CDR3 is TGTGCCAGCAGCTTAGGGGGAGGGCCTGAAGCTTTCTTT.

There are a few counts of this clonotype. The genes are TRBV2 and TRBJ1-5; the D gene is possibly TRBD1 (5 bases). V dropped 5 bases and J dropped 5 bases, with 10 bases sitting between them. The length of the CDR3 is 13 residues. CDR1 SNHLY and CDR2 FYNNEI come from the germline V gene. Written as DNA, the CDR3 is TGTGCCAGCAGTACACAGGTCGATCAGCCCCAGCATTTT. Its translation is CASSTQVDQPQHF.

This clonotype was recorded at least ten times. The chain carries TRBV6-6 and TRBJ2-3; 9 bases line up with TRBD2. The CDR3 has 16 amino acids. Germline V gene data show CDR1 as MNHNY and CDR2 as SVGAGI (reference sequence). Germline trimming cut 0 bases from V and 1 base from J; bases unmatched to any gene: 2. CDR3: CASSYSASGGTDTQYF. The CDR3 region has the DNA TGTGCCAGCAGTTACTCGGCTAGCGGGGGCACAGATACGCAGTATTTT.

This clonotype was recorded a few times. This chain links TRBV25-1 with TRBJ2-5; D uncertain. CDR3 size: 13 residues. Germline loops: CDR1 MGHDK, CDR2 SYGVNS. V lost 3 bases, J lost 2 bases, and 7 bases lay in between. In DNA form, the CDR3 reads TGTGCCAGCAGTGATCTGATTCAAGAGACCCAGTACTTC. Protein product: CASSDLIQETQYF.

This clonotype was seen only a few times. The V gene is TRBV6-5, the J gene TRBJ2-1; perhaps TRBD1 as D (7 bases). This CDR3 region has 15 residues. V lost 5 bases, J lost 7 bases, and 18 bases lay in between. Germline CDR1 MNHEY, CDR2 SVGAGI. The CDR3 sequence is CASSQRTGLINEQFF. The CDR3 nucleotides read TGTGCCAGCAGTCAAAGGACAGGACTAATTAATGAGCAGTTCTTC.

Only a few counts were recorded for this clonotype. This chain connects TRBV7-9 to TRBJ1-2; a possible D gene is TRBD1 (5 bases). The CDR3 spans 16 residues. V was clipped by 0 bases and J by 2 bases, with 13 bases between them. Germline V gene sequence: CDR1 SEHNR, CDR2 FQNEAQ (reference sequence). The CDR3 DNA reads as TGTGCCAGCAGCTTAGCGCCCGCCGGGGGGAACTATGGCTACACCTTC. As protein: CASSLAPAGGNYGYTF.

This rearrangement joins TRBV27 to TRBJ2-2; possible D gene TRBD1, 6 bases. Trimming shortened V by 2 bases and J by 4 bases, and 11 bases separated the two germline ends. CDR1 MNHEY and CDR2 SMNVEV come from the germline V gene (reference sequence). The CDR3 totals 15 residues. The CDR3 region has the DNA TGTGCCAGCAGTTTAGGGGGCAGCCTCACCGGGGAGCTGTTTTTT. Amino acid sequence: CASSLGGSLTGELFF.

The chain carries TRBV2 and TRBJ2-4; D is possibly TRBD2 (6 bases). The CDR3 is 13 amino acids. The V and J ends lost 4 bases and 6 bases respectively, with 10 bases between them. Germline V gives CDR1 SNHLY, CDR2 FYNNEI. The CDR3 is CASSGWRGNIQYF. CDR3 sequence (DNA): TGTGCCAGCAGTGGTTGGAGGGGAAACATTCAGTACTTC. Using reference TRBV2 and TRBJ2-4 for the parts outside the CDR3, the full variable domain is EPEVTQTPSHQVTQMGQEVILRCVPISNHLYFYWYRQILGQKVEFLVSFYNNEISEKSEIFDDQFSVERPDGSNFTLKIRSTKLEDSAMYFCASSGWRGNIQYFGAGTRLSVL.

The J gene is TRBJ1-6, the V gene TRBV20-1, with D unresolved. The CDR3 is 14 amino acids. Trimming shortened V by 0 bases and J by 7 bases, and 10 bases separated the two germline ends. Germline V gives CDR1 DFQATT, CDR2 SNEGSKA (reference sequence). The CDR3 sequence: CSARDPGSNSPLHF. The CDR3 region has the DNA TGCAGTGCTAGAGATCCGGGCTCAAATTCACCCCTCCACTTT.

The CDR3 loop is CATSRQGSTNEKLFF. The CDR3 bases are TGTGCCACCAGCAGACAGGGGTCGACTAATGAAAAACTGTTTTTT. This rearrangement joins TRBV15 to TRBJ1-4; possibly TRBD1 for D (6 bases). Trimming pared 2 bases from V and 2 bases from J, leaving 9 bases between. Germline V gene data show CDR1 as LNHNV and CDR2 as YYDKDF (reference sequence). CDR3 length: 15 amino acids.

The chain carries TRBV27 and TRBJ2-7, with D unresolved. The CDR3 spans 15 residues. Trimming removed 2 bases at V and 2 bases at J, with 13 bases between. Germline CDR1 reads MNHEY; CDR2 reads SMNVEV (reference sequence). CDR3 loop: CASSLAPKLTYEQYF. In nucleotides, the CDR3 is TGTGCCAGCAGTTTAGCACCGAAGTTAACCTACGAGCAGTACTTC.

This clonotype was picked up a small number of times. V gene TRBV20-1 combines with J gene TRBJ2-7; 7 bases are a match to TRBD1. Germline V gene data show CDR1 as DFQATT and CDR2 as SNEGSKA (reference sequence). With V trimmed by 4 bases and J by 1 base, 4 bases remained unmatched. The CDR3 length is 13 residues. CDR3 coding DNA: TGCAGTGCTACTATGGACAGGTCCTACGAGCAGTACTTC. Its protein product is CSATMDRSYEQYF.

This clonotype was detected a few times. The chain joins TRBV7-9 to TRBJ1-1; TRBD1 matches at 8 bases. The CDR3 runs 13 residues. Germline V gives CDR1 SEHNR, CDR2 FQNEAQ (reference sequence). V gave up 5 bases and J gave up 6 bases; unmatched junction bases: 5. CDR3 DNA: TGTGCCAGCAGCAAAGCGACAGGGGCTGAAGCTTTCTTT. It translates to CASSKATGAEAFF.

This clonotype was picked up one time. Relative to the germline gene, one junction end is altered; a read error may explain this. The V and J genes are TRBV27 and TRBJ2-6; 9 bases align to TRBD1. The CDR3 length is 17 residues. The germline V gene has CDR1 MNHEY and CDR2 SMNVEV (reference sequence). As DNA, the CDR3 is TGTGCCAGCAGTTTTGACAGGGGGAAAGGTAGGGCCAACGTCCGGACTTTC. Translated, it gives CASSFDRGKGRANVRTF.

The chain is built from TRBV5-1 and TRBJ2-5; D remains unclear. The germline V gene encodes CDR1 SGHRS and CDR2 YFSETQ. V was trimmed by 1 base and J by 0 bases, leaving 7 bases between them. The CDR3 runs to 14 residues. CDR3 residues: CASSLQMYQETQYF. DNA for the CDR3: TGCGCCAGCAGCTTGCAAATGTACCAAGAGACCCAGTACTTC.

The chain couples TRBV5-1 to TRBJ2-5, with D possibly called TRBD1 or TRBD2 (5 bases each). Gene TRBJ2-7 matches the end of the DNA better, so the J call may be wrong. Germline CDR1 SGHRS, CDR2 YFSETQ. This CDR3 contains 14 residues. The CDR3 nucleotides are TGCGCCAGCAGCACCCGGGGACCCTTCGACGAGCAGTACTTC. Translation gives CASSTRGPFDEQYF.

This clonotype appeared a few times. The CDR3 spells CASGTAGVNTEAFF. For the CDR3, the DNA is TGTGCCAGCGGGACGGCCGGAGTGAACACTGAAGCTTTCTTT. This chain uses TRBV12-3 or TRBV12-4 with TRBJ1-1; the D gene is possibly TRBD1 (5 bases). The CDR3 contains 14 residues. The V and J ends lost 8 bases and 0 bases respectively, with 13 bases between them.